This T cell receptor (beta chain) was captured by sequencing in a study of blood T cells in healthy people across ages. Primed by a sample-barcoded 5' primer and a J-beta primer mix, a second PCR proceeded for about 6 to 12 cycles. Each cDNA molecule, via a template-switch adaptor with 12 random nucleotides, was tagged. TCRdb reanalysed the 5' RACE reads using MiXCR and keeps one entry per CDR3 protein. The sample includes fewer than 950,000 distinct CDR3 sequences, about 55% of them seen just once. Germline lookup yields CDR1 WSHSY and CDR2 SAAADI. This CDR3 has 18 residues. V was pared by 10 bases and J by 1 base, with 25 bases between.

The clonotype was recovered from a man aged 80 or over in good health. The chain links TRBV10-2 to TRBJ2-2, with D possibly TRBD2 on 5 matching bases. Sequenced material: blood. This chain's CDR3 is CATSSRGAIGRNTGELFF. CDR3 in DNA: TGCGCCACCTCCAGTCGGGGAGCAATTGGAAGGAACACCGGGGAGCTGTTTTTT.